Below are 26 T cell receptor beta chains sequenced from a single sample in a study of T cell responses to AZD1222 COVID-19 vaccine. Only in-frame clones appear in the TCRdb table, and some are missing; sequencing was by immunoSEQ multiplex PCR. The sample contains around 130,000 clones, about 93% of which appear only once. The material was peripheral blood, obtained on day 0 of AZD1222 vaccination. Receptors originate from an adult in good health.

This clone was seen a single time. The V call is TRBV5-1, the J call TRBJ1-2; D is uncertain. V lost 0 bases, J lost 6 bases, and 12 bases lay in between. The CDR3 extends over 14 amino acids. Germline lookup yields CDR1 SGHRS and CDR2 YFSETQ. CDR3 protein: CASSLGPGEDGYTF. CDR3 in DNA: TGCGCCAGCAGCTTGGGCCCCGGGGAGGATGGCTACACCTTC.

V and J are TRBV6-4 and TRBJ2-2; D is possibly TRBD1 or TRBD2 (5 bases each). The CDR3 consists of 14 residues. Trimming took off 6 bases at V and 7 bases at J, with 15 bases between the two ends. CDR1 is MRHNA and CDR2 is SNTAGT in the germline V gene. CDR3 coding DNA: TGTGCCAGCAGCCAAGGGACGTTTGTCGGGGAGCTGTTTTTT. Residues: CASSQGTFVGELFF.

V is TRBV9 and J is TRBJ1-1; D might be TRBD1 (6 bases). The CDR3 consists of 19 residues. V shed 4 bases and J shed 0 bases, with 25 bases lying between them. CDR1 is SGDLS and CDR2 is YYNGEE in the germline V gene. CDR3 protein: CASSPFDRRPGLMNTEAFF. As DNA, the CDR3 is TGTGCCAGCAGCCCCTTTGACAGGCGCCCGGGTCTCATGAACACTGAAGCTTTCTTT.

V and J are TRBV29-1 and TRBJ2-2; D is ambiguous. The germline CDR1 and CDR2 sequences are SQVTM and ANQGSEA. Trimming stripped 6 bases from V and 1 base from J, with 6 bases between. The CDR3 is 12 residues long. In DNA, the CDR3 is TGCAGCGTCGCAGAGAACACCGGGGAGCTGTTTTTT. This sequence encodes CSVAENTGELFF.

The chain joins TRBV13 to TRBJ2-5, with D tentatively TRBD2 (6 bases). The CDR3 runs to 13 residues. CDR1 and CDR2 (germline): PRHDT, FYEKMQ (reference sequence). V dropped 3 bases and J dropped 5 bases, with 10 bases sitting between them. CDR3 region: CASSFGGSETQYF. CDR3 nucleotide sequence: TGTGCCAGCAGCTTCGGGGGATCTGAGACCCAGTACTTC.

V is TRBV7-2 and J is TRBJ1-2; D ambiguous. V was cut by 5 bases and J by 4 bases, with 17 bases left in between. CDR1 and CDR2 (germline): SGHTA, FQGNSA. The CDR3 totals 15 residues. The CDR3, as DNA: TGTGCCAGCAGCGATCGTCCTTCTTTAGGCTATGGCTACACCTTC. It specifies CASSDRPSLGYGYTF.

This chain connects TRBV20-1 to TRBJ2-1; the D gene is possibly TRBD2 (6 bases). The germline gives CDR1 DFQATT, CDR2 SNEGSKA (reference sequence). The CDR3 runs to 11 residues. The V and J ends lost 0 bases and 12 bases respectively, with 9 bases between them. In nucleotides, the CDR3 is TGCAGTGCTAGAGAGGTGGGGGGGCAGTTCTTC. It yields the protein CSAREVGGQFF.

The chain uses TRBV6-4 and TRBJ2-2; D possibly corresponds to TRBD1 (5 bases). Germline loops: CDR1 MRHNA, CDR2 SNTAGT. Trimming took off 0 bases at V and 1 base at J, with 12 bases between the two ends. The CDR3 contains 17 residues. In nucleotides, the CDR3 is TGTGCCAGCAGTGACTCGGCAGGGCGTGGGAACACCGGGGAGCTGTTTTTT. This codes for CASSDSAGRGNTGELFF.

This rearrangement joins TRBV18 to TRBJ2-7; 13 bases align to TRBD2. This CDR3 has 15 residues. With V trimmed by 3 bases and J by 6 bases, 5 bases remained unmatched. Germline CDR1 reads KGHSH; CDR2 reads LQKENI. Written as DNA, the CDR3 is TGTGCCAGCTCACCCGGACTAGCGGGAGTACCCGAGCAGTACTTC. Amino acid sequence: CASSPGLAGVPEQYF. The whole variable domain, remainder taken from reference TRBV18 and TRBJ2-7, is NAGVMQNPRHLVRRRGQEARLRCSPMKGHSHVYWYRQLPEEGLKFMVYLQKENIIDESGMPKERFSAEFPKEGPSILRIQQVVRGDSAAYFCASSPGLAGVPEQYFGPGTRLTVT.

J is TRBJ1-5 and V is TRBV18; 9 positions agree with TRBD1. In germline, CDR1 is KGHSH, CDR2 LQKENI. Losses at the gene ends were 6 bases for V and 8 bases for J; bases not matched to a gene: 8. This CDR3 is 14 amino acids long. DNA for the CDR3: TGTGCCAGCTCGGAACAGGGGGCTCAAAAGCCCCAGCATTTT. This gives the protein CASSEQGAQKPQHF.

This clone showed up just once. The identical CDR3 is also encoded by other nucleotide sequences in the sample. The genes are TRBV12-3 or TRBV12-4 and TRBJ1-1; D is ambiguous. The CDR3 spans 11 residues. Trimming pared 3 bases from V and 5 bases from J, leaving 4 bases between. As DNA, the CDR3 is TGTGCCAGCAGTTTTGGGACTGAAGCTTTCTTT. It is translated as CASSFGTEAFF.

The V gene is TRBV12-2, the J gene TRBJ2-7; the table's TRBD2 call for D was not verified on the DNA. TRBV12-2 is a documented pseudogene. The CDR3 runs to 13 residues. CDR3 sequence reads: CASRFTPEHEQYF. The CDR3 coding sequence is TGTGCAAGTCGCTTTACTCCCGAGCACGAGCAGTACTTC.

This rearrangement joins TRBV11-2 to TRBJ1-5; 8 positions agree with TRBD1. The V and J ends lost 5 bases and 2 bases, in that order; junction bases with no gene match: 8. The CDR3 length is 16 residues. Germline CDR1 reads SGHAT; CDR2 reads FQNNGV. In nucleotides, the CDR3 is TGTGCCAGCAGCAAAGACAGGGGTAGCGGCAATCAGCCCCAGCATTTT. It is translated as CASSKDRGSGNQPQHF.

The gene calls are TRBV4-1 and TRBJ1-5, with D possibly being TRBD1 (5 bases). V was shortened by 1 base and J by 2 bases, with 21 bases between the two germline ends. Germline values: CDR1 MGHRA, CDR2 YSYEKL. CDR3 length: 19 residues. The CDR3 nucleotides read TGCGCCAGCAGCCAAGGGAAAGGGACGAGGGCTGAAGGCAATCAGCCCCAGCATTTT. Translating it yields CASSQGKGTRAEGNQPQHF.

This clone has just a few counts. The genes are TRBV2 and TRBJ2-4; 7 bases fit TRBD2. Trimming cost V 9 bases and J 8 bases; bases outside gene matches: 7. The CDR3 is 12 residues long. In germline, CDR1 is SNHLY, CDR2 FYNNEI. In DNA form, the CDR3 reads TGTGCCAGTAGGCGGGAGACGGACATTCAGTACTTC. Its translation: CASRRETDIQYF.

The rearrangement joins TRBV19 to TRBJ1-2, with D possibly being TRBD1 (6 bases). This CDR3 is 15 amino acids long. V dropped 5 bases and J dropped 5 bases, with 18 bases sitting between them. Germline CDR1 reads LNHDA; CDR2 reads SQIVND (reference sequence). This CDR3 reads CASSRDNQGAYGYTF. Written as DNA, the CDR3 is TGTGCCAGTAGTCGGGACAATCAGGGTGCATATGGCTACACCTTC. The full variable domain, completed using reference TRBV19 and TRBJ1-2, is DGGITQSPKYLFRKEGQNVTLSCEQNLNHDAMYWYRQDPGQGLRLIYYSQIVNDFQKGDIAEGYSVSREKKESFPLTVTSAQKNPTAFYLCASSRDNQGAYGYTFGSGTRLTVV.

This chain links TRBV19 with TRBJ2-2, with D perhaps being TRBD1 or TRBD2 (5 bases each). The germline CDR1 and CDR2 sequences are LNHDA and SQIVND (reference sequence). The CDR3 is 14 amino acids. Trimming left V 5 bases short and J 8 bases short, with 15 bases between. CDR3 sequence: CASSPPGPAGELFF. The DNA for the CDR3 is TGTGCCAGTAGTCCTCCGGGACCTGCGGGGGAGCTGTTTTTT.

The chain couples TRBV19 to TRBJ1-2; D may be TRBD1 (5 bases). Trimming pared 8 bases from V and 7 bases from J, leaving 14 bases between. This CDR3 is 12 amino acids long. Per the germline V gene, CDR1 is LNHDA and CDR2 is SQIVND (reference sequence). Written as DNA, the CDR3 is TGTGCCAGTGGGAGGGGCAATAGTGGCTACACCTTC. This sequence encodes CASGRGNSGYTF.

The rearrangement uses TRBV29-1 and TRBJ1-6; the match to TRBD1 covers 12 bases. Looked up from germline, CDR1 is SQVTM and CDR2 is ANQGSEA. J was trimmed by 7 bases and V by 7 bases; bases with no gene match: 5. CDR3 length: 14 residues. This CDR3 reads CSAGTGGPNSPLHF. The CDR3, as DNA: TGCAGCGCTGGGACAGGGGGCCCAAATTCACCCCTCCACTTT.

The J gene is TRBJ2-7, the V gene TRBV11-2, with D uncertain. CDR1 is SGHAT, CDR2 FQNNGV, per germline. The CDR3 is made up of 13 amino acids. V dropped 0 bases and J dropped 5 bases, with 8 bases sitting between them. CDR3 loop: CASSLDPGHEQYF. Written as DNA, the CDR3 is TGTGCCAGCAGCTTAGATCCGGGCCACGAGCAGTACTTC.

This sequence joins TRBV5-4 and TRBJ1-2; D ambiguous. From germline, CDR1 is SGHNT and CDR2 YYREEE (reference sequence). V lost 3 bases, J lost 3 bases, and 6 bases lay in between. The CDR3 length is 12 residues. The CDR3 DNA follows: TGTGCCAGCAGCTCAAACTACTATGGCTACACCTTC. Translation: CASSSNYYGYTF.

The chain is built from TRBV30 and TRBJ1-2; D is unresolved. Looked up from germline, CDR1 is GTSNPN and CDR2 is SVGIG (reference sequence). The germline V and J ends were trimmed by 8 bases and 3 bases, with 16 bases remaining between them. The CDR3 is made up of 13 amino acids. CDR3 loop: CAGHLTRYYGYTF. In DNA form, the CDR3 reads TGTGCCGGTCATTTAACCAGGTACTATGGCTACACCTTC. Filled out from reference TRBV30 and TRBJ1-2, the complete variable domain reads SQTIHQWPATLVQPVGSPLSLECTVEGTSNPNLYWYRQAAGRGLQLLFYSVGIGQISSEVPQNLSASRPQDRQFILSSKKLLLSDSGFYLCAGHLTRYYGYTFGSGTRLTVV.

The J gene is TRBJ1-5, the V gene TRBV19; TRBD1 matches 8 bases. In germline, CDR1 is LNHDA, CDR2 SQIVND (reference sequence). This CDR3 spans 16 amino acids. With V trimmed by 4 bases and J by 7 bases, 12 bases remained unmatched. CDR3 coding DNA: TGTGCCAGTAGTACCGGGACAGGCGCTTTATGGCAGCCCCAGCATTTT. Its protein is CASSTGTGALWQPQHF.

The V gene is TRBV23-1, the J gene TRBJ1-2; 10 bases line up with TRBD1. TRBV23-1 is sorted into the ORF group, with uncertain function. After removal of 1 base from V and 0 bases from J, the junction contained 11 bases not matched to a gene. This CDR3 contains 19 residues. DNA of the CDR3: TGCGCCAGCAGTCAATTGACAGGGGGCTGGAGTAGAGCTAACTATGGCTACACCTTC. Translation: CASSQLTGGWSRANYGYTF.

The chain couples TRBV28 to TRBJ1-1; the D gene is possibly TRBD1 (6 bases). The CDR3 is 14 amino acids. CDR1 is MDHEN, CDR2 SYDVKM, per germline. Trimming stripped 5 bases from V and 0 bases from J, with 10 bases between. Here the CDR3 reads CASSHRALNTEAFF. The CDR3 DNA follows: TGTGCCAGCAGTCACAGGGCACTGAACACTGAAGCTTTCTTT. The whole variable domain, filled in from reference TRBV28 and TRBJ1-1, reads DVKVTQSSRYLVKRTGEKVFLECVQDMDHENMFWYRQDPGLGLRLIYFSYDVKMKEKGDIPEGYSVSREKKERFSLILESASTNQTSMYLCASSHRALNTEAFFGQGTRLTVV.

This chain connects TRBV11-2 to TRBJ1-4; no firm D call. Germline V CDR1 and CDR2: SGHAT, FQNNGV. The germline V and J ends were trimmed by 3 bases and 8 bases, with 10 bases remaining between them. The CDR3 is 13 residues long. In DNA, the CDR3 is TGTGCCAGCAGCTTCGGGGTGCGAGAAAAACTGTTTTTT. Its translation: CASSFGVREKLFF.